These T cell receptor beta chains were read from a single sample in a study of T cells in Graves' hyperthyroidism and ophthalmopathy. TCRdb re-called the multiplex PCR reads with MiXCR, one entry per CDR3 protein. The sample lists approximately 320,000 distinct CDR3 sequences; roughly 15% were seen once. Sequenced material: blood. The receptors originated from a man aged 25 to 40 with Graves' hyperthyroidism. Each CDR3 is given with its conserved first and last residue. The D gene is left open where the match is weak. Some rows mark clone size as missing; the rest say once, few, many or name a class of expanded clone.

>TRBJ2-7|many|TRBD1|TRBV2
CASSADRGFEQYF
TGTGCCAGCAGTGCGGACAGGGGATTCGAGCAGTACTTC
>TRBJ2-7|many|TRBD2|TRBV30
CAWSVQASGKYEQYF
TGTGCCTGGAGTGTACAGGCTAGCGGAAAATACGAGCAGTACTTC
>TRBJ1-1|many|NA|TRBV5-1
CASSLTPREAFF
TGCGCCAGCAGCTTGACCCCGAGAGAGGCTTTCTTT
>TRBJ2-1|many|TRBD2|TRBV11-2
CASSLALAGGSSSYNEQFF
TGTGCCAGCAGCTTAGCACTAGCGGGAGGGTCGAGCTCCTACAATGAGCAGTTCTTC
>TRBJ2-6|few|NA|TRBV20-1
CSARVTPARGANVLTF
TGCAGTGCTAGAGTTACTCCAGCTAGGGGGGCCAACGTCCTGACTTTC
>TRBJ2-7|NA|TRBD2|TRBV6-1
CATQAGVEEQYF
TGTGCCACCCAGGCGGGAGTTGAAGAGCAGTACTTC
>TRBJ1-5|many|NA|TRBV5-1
CASSLGQTNQPQHF
TGCGCCAGCAGCTTGGGACAGACAAATCAGCCCCAGCATTTT
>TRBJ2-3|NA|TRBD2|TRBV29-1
CMGGDPTTDTQYF
TGCATGGGGGGGGACCCGACCACAGATACGCAGTATTTT
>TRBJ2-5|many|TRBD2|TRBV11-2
CASSSTRAAGVTQYF
TGTGCCAGCAGCTCCACTAGGGCCGCGGGAGTGACCCAGTACTTC
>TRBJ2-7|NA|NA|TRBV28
CASIERGPAREQYF
TGTGCCAGCATCGAAAGGGGCCCTGCACGGGAGCAGTACTTC
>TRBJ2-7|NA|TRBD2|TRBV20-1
CSAPRPSGDYEQYF
TGCAGTGCTCCTCGGCCTAGCGGGGACTACGAGCAGTACTTC
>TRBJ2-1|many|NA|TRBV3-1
CASSQDYGSSYNEQFF
TGTGCCAGCAGCCAAGATTACGGGAGCTCCTACAATGAGCAGTTCTTC
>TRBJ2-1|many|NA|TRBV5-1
CASSLRSKGDEQFF
TGCGCCAGCAGCTTGAGGTCCAAGGGGGATGAGCAGTTCTTC
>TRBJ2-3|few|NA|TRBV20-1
CSARDFTSTDTQYF
TGCAGTGCTAGGGACTTCACCAGCACAGATACGCAGTATTTT
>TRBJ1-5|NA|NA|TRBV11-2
CASNDLRGPQHF
TGTGCCAGCAACGATTTACGAGGGCCCCAGCATTTT
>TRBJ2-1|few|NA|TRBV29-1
CSALRGSSYNEQFF
TGCAGCGCATTGCGGGGTAGCTCCTACAATGAGCAGTTCTTC
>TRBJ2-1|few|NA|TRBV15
CATSRDEQGNSNEQFF
TGTGCCACCAGCAGAGATGAGCAGGGCAACAGCAATGAGCAGTTCTTC
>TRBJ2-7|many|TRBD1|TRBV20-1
CSYGTGFYEQYF
TGCAGCTACGGGACAGGGTTCTACGAGCAGTACTTC
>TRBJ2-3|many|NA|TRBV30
CACLGGGGTSTDTQYF
TGTGCCTGTCTTGGGGGAGGGGGCACTAGCACAGATACGCAGTATTTT
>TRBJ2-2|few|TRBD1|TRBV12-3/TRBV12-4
CASRGPGTGRTGELFF
TGTGCCAGCAGAGGTCCCGGGACAGGGAGGACCGGGGAGCTGTTTTTT